Detailed here is one TCR beta chain. Its matching antigen is unknown. Repertoires were generated with immunoSEQ multiplex PCR, while TCRdb's copy carries only in-frame clones and drops some. Of some 2,500,000 clones listed, roughly 93% are singletons. Adult donors, all healthy and HIV-negative, had no recent acute infections or vaccinations. Naive CD4+ cells were CD45RA-selected; the remaining cells were memory. This sample is drawn from a study of shared clonotypes between healthy human individuals. Whole-study findings and limits: Non-shared clonotypes displayed generation probabilities falling below those of clonotypes present in all four donors.

This CDR3 has 14 amino acids. Germline V gives CDR1 SGDLS, CDR2 YYNGEE. V gave up 3 bases and J gave up 1 base, with 9 bases separating them. V usage is TRBV9 and J usage is TRBJ2-3; D gene unclear. Sequencing was carried out using naive CD4+ T cells from PBMCs. Subset described: CD45RA+ positively selected. This TCR was recovered from a man aged 18 to 30 in good health. Some clones in this sample may be carry-over from other donors' samples. The CDR3: CASSAGRGTDTQYF. The CDR3 bases are TGTGCCAGCAGCGCGGGCCGGGGCACAGATACGCAGTATTTT.